This T cell receptor beta chain was sequenced during a study of post-analysis software for immune sequencing data. The CDR3 is 18 residues long. CDR1 is SGHRS and CDR2 is YFSETQ in the germline V gene. Trimming cost V 4 bases and J 15 bases; bases outside gene matches: 23. Study-level points and caveats: Relative to controls, patients had five TRBV segments at higher frequency, with TRBV5-6, TRBV5-1 and TRBV20-1 among these.

This clonotype was counted a few times. Its antigen is unidentified. Unique-molecular-identifier-tagged TCR beta cDNA libraries were used. TCRdb itself ran the PCR reads through MiXCR, one entry per CDR3 protein. The data hold about 380,000 distinct CDR3 sequences, with roughly 30% observed a single time. Sequenced material: blood. The chain employs TRBV5-1 and TRBJ2-1; 12 bases align to TRBD1. The source is a girl aged 10 to 17 with multiple sclerosis. The CDR3: CASSQLAAGTGGGWVLFF. The CDR3 DNA follows: TGCGCCAGCAGCCAACTAGCCGCCGGGACAGGGGGCGGATGGGTGCTGTTCTTC. Filled out from reference TRBV5-1 and TRBJ2-1, the complete variable domain reads KAGVTQTPRYLIKTRGQQVTLSCSPISGHRSVSWYQQTPGQGLQFLFEYFSETQRNKGNFPGRFSGRQFSNSRSEMNVSTLELGDSALYLCASSQLAAGTGGGWVLFFGPGTRLTVL.